This TCR beta chain was recovered during a study of T-cell reconstitution after alpha-beta-depleted transplantation in children. With 0 bases removed from V and 5 bases from J, the gap between germline ends came to 11 bases. The CDR3 extends over 14 amino acids. The V gene's germline CDR1 is LGHNA and CDR2 YNFKEQ. During its preparation, the TCRbeta library received unique molecular identifiers. From the PCR reads, TCRdb called clonotypes with MiXCR, one entry per CDR3 protein. The repertoire holds a few hundred thousand distinct CDR3 sequences, with under 15% as singletons. This clonotype was counted between two and nine times.

This specimen was PBMCs, mostly from graft donor cells, taken 360 days after TCRalphabeta/CD19-depleted stem cell transplant. The chain recombines TRBV4-2 with TRBJ2-7, with TRBD1 as a possible D gene (5 bases). This receptor was identified in a male patient between 10 and 17 years old who had a stem cell transplant for acute myeloid leukemia, so the T cells may come from the graft donor. The DNA for the CDR3 is TGTGCCAGCAGCCAAGAATGGGGCACGGACGAGCAGTACTTC. This sequence encodes CASSQEWGTDEQYF.